These 10 T cell receptor beta chains were sequenced from one sample in a study of regulatory and conventional T cells in RAG deficiency. Sequenced by immunoSEQ multiplex PCR; TCRdb stores in-frame clones only, minus some. The sample holds roughly 7,800 clones, around 93% seen once. Genomic DNA came from blood regulatory T cells gated CD4+ CD25-high CD127-low. These data were likewise used in another study, on regulatory T cells. This second report adds: The primer mix had 52 TRBV and 13 TRBJ primers.

Specimen: CD127- CD25+ CD4+ Tregs sorted from blood. These receptors all come from a human donor in good health.

The chain recombines TRBV27 with TRBJ1-1; a weak D match, TRBD1 (6 bases). Germline-derived CDR1 and CDR2 are MNHEY and SMNVEV (reference sequence). Trimming removed 0 bases at V and 4 bases at J, with 12 bases between. The CDR3 consists of 15 residues. In nucleotides, the CDR3 is TGTGCCAGCAGTTTATCTACTACAGGGTTCACTGAAGCTTTCTTT. Its translation: CASSLSTTGFTEAFF.

The chain has TRBV7-8 and TRBJ1-4, with 8 nucleotides matching TRBD1. Trimming at V came to 5 bases and at J to 3 bases, leaving 5 bases not matched to a gene. CDR3 size: 15 residues. Germline CDR1 reads SGHVS; CDR2 reads FQNEAQ. The CDR3: CASSLGQVSNEKLFF. The CDR3 bases are TGTGCCAGCAGCCTGGGACAGGTCTCTAATGAAAAACTGTTTTTT.

CDR3 amino acids: CASRQGPEAFF. CDR3 DNA sequence: TGCGCCAGCCGTCAGGGCCCTGAAGCTTTCTTT. The chain recombines TRBV5-1 with TRBJ1-1; D might be TRBD1 (5 bases). The V gene lost 7 bases and the J gene lost 6 bases, with 10 bases spanning the gap. Germline V CDR1 and CDR2: SGHRS, YFSETQ. CDR3 length: 11 amino acids.

This chain joins TRBV19 and TRBJ2-7; 9 nucleotides match TRBD1. With V trimmed by 10 bases and J by 0 bases, 7 bases remained unmatched. CDR3 size: 14 residues. Per germline, CDR1 LNHDA and CDR2 SQIVND (reference sequence). CDR3 residues: CATSKTGGSYEQYF. The CDR3 DNA reads TGTGCCACTTCCAAGACAGGGGGCTCCTACGAGCAGTACTTC.

This clone was observed a single time. J is TRBJ2-2 and V is TRBV6-5; 7 positions agree with TRBD1. The CDR3 runs to 12 residues. V lost 5 bases, J lost 6 bases, and 0 bases stayed unmatched. CDR1 is MNHEY and CDR2 is SVGAGI in the germline V gene. CDR3 nucleotides: TGTGCCAGCAGTGACAGGGCCGGGGAGCTGTTTTTT. Amino acids: CASSDRAGELFF.

J is TRBJ2-2 and V is TRBV11-3; no reliable D call. The CDR3 has 13 amino acids. V lost 2 bases and J lost 7, with 8 bases in between. The germline V gene has CDR1 SGHNT and CDR2 YENEEA. CDR3 region: CASSLTRSGELFF. The CDR3 DNA follows: TGTGCCAGCAGCTTAACGAGAAGCGGGGAGCTGTTTTTT.

V and J are TRBV10-2 and TRBJ2-1; 9 nucleotides match TRBD2. V was pared by 5 bases and J by 8 bases, with 13 bases of the junction left unmatched. The length of the CDR3 is 16 residues. Germline CDR1 reads WSHSY; CDR2 reads SAAADI. The CDR3 DNA reads as TGCGCCAGCAGTCTGGGGCTAGCGGGGATGGGGCATGAGCAGTTCTTC. The encoded protein is CASSLGLAGMGHEQFF.

The chain has TRBV18 and TRBJ2-7, with 10 positions matching TRBD1. The CDR3 runs 16 residues. V lost 4 bases to trimming and J lost 5 bases; unmatched junction nucleotides: 11. From germline, CDR1 is KGHSH and CDR2 LQKENI. For the CDR3, the DNA is TGTGCCAGCTCACGACCCGGGACAGGGGTTGCCAACGAGCAGTACTTC. Its protein product is CASSRPGTGVANEQYF.

In this sample, this clone turned up a few times. The chain joins TRBV5-1 to TRBJ2-5; 12 bases map to TRBD2. The CDR3 runs to 17 residues. J was trimmed by 1 base and V by 2 bases; bases with no gene match: 6. Per the germline V gene, CDR1 is SGHRS and CDR2 is YFSETQ. CDR3 coding DNA: TGCGCCAGCAGCTTTTATCTAGCGGGGGGGCTCCAAGAGACCCAGTACTTC. Translation: CASSFYLAGGLQETQYF.

The chain links TRBV4-2 to TRBJ2-5, with 12 bases identical to TRBD2. V dropped 4 bases and J dropped 2; count of bases not matched to a gene: 11. Looked up from germline, CDR1 is LGHNA and CDR2 is YNFKEQ. CDR3 length: 18 residues. The CDR3 sequence is CASSLGLAGTTLQETQYF. CDR3 coding DNA: TGTGCCAGCAGCCTCGGACTAGCGGGGACTACTTTACAAGAGACCCAGTACTTC.